This T cell receptor beta chain was recovered during a study of T-cell reconstitution after alpha-beta-depleted transplantation in children. Overall study results and limits: There were reportedly several hundred expanded graft clones from which alpha-beta T cells came about two months after transplant.

On this clonotype: Its antigen is not identified.

Unique molecular identifiers were incorporated into the prepared TCRbeta library. In TCRdb, the PCR reads were re-called with MiXCR into one record per CDR3 protein. The sample lists 95,000 to 150,000 distinct CDR3 sequences, under 30% occurring once. The V segment lost 5 bases and the J segment 6 bases; nucleotides outside the gene matches: 8. CDR3 length equals 14 residues. The sequence was obtained from a male patient between 2 and 10 years old who had a stem cell transplant for chronic granulomatous disease, so the T cells may come from the graft donor. The sequencing used PBMCs, mostly from graft donor cells, collected 180 days after TCRalphabeta/CD19-depleted stem cell transplant. The V and J genes are TRBV12-3 or TRBV12-4 and TRBJ2-5, with 8 nucleotides matching TRBD1. The DNA for the CDR3 is TGTGCCAGCAGTCTGGACAGGGAGTGGAAGACCCAGTACTTC. Protein product: CASSLDREWKTQYF.